The 28 T cell receptor beta chains listed next were all sequenced from one sample in a study of shared clonotypes between healthy human individuals. The protocol was immunoSEQ multiplex PCR, while the TCRdb copy is restricted to in-frame clones and leaves out a portion. The data hold approximately 1.5 million clones, with roughly 98% observed a single time. The material sequenced was naive CD4+ T cells sorted from blood. Subset indicated: CD45RA+ positively selected. These receptors were collected from a man aged 25-40 years in good health.

Only one count was recorded for this clone. The genes are TRBV5-1 and TRBJ1-1; 9 bases are shared with TRBD1. With V trimmed by 2 bases and J by 0 bases, 8 bases remained unmatched. The CDR3 is made up of 17 amino acids. Germline CDR1 reads SGHRS; CDR2 reads YFSETQ. As DNA, the CDR3 is TGCGCCAGCAGCTTTAGTTCGGGGACAGGGCTGAACACTGAAGCTTTCTTT. Translation gives CASSFSSGTGLNTEAFF.

The V and J genes are TRBV18 and TRBJ2-5, with D unresolved. V was pared by 4 bases and J by 9 bases, with 15 bases between. The CDR3 spans 13 residues. Germline values: CDR1 KGHSH, CDR2 LQKENI. This CDR3 reads CASSLARLGPQYF. The CDR3 nucleotides are TGTGCCAGCTCACTCGCAAGGCTAGGGCCCCAGTACTTC.

The chain employs TRBV2 and TRBJ1-5; 7 nucleotides align to TRBD1. Germline V gene lookup returns CDR1 SNHLY and CDR2 FYNNEI. CDR3 length: 15 residues. V gave up 3 bases and J gave up 2 bases; unmatched junction bases: 4. CDR3 coding DNA: TGTGCCAGCAGTGATAGGGGGCCTGGCAATCAGCCCCAGCATTTT. Residues: CASSDRGPGNQPQHF.

The chain has TRBV9 and TRBJ2-7; a weak D match, TRBD1 (6 bases). The CDR3 has 14 residues. Deletions cut 4 bases from V and 0 bases from J, with 11 bases between. CDR1 and CDR2 from the germline V gene are SGDLS and YYNGEE. The CDR3 DNA is TGTGCCAGCAGCAGAGGACAGAGCTCCTACGAGCAGTACTTC. It is translated as CASSRGQSSYEQYF.

This chain uses TRBV30 with TRBJ2-7; 10 bases map to TRBD2. CDR3 length equals 15 residues. With V trimmed by 4 bases and J by 2 bases, 8 bases remained unmatched. Germline V CDR1 and CDR2: GTSNPN, SVGIG (reference sequence). This CDR3 reads CAWNPHLAGAYEQYF. The CDR3 DNA follows: TGTGCCTGGAACCCCCATCTAGCGGGAGCCTACGAGCAGTACTTC.

Concerning this clone: This CDR3 is also generated by other DNA sequences in the sample. V usage is TRBV2 and J usage is TRBJ2-1, with D tentatively TRBD2 (6 bases). Deletions cut 3 bases from V and 4 bases from J, with 7 bases between. Germline V gives CDR1 SNHLY, CDR2 FYNNEI. The CDR3 loop spans 13 amino acids. The CDR3 coding sequence is TGTGCCAGCAGTGACGGGACTTACAATGAGCAGTTCTTC. Encoded protein: CASSDGTYNEQFF.

The chain employs TRBV6-6 and TRBJ2-1; tentatively, D is TRBD2 (5 bases). From germline, CDR1 is MNHNY and CDR2 SVGAGI (reference sequence). There are 15 residues in the CDR3. Deletions cut 2 bases from V and 3 bases from J, with 11 bases between. The CDR3 is CASSYDGLNYNEQFF. As DNA, the CDR3 is TGTGCCAGCAGTTACGACGGACTGAACTACAATGAGCAGTTCTTC.

Concerning this clone itself: This sample includes further DNA sequences coding for the same CDR3. The chain combines TRBV10-2 with TRBJ2-2; no reliable D call. The CDR3 extends over 13 amino acids. V lost 6 bases and J lost 0, with 5 bases in between. Per germline, CDR1 WSHSY and CDR2 SAAADI. CDR3 coding DNA: TGCGCCAGCAGGATTGCGAACACCGGGGAGCTGTTTTTT. Protein: CASRIANTGELFF.

The chain has TRBV11-2 and TRBJ1-3; tentative D call: TRBD1 (6 bases). V lost 5 bases to trimming and J lost 2 bases, with 13 bases between them. CDR1 SGHAT and CDR2 FQNNGV come from the germline V gene. The CDR3 runs to 15 residues. CDR3 protein: CASSLKQGAGNTIYF. CDR3 sequence (DNA): TGTGCCAGCAGCCTCAAACAGGGAGCTGGAAACACCATATATTTT.

V is TRBV19 and J is TRBJ2-3; no firm D call. Trimming removed 6 bases from V and 6 bases from J, with 13 bases in between. This CDR3 has 13 residues. Germline CDR1 LNHDA, CDR2 SQIVND (reference sequence). The CDR3 spells CASSSAWLDTQYF. In nucleotides, the CDR3 is TGTGCCAGTAGCTCCGCATGGCTTGATACGCAGTATTTT.

V is TRBV15 and J is TRBJ2-3, with 13 bases aligning to TRBD2. Germline V gene data show CDR1 as LNHNV and CDR2 as YYDKDF (reference sequence). The ends lost 5 bases at V and 5 bases at J; junction bases unmatched: 10. The CDR3 has 17 residues. CDR3 in DNA: TGTGCCACCAGCCGCTATCGGACTAGCGGGAGTCAAGATACGCAGTATTTT. It is translated as CATSRYRTSGSQDTQYF.

The rearrangement links TRBV9 to TRBJ2-1, with TRBD2 matching over 10 bases. The J segment lost 6 bases and the V segment lost 3 bases, leaving 6 bases of the junction unmatched. The CDR3 covers 15 residues. Germline V gives CDR1 SGDLS, CDR2 YYNGEE. CDR3 nucleotides: TGTGCCAGCAGCGGGGGGACTAGCGCGCTCAATGAGCAGTTCTTC. Protein product: CASSGGTSALNEQFF.

The V gene is TRBV9, the J gene TRBJ2-7; D is uncertain. V was shortened by 0 bases and J by 1 base, with 14 bases between the two germline ends. Germline V lookup: CDR1 SGDLS, CDR2 YYNGEE. CDR3 length equals 16 residues. CDR3 DNA: TGTGCCAGCAGCGTAGCTTCGACGGCCCATTCCTACGAGCAGTACTTC. It yields the protein CASSVASTAHSYEQYF.

This clone was seen once. V is TRBV19 and J is TRBJ2-7; D is possibly TRBD1 (5 bases). Germline loops: CDR1 LNHDA, CDR2 SQIVND (reference sequence). The V end was cut by 5 bases, the J end by 2 bases, with 13 bases between. This CDR3 has 14 amino acids. The CDR3 DNA follows: TGTGCCAGTAGTCCTCAGGGTGCCCCCTACGAGCAGTACTTC. As protein: CASSPQGAPYEQYF.

This chain connects TRBV5-1 to TRBJ1-1, with D tentatively TRBD1 (5 bases). This CDR3 has 17 residues. The germline V and J ends were trimmed by 0 bases and 2 bases, with 17 bases remaining between them. Per germline, CDR1 SGHRS and CDR2 YFSETQ. CDR3: CASSLVIDSRGNTEAFF. In nucleotides, the CDR3 is TGCGCCAGCAGCTTGGTTATAGACAGCCGAGGAAACACTGAAGCTTTCTTT.

This chain links TRBV10-1 with TRBJ2-3, with D maybe TRBD1 (5 bases). Trimming shortened V by 0 bases and J by 0 bases, and 7 bases separated the two germline ends. This CDR3 has 15 amino acids. The germline gives CDR1 WNHNN, CDR2 SYGVQD (reference sequence). CDR3 bases: TGCGCCAGCAGTGAGTCAAAGGGGAGCACAGATACGCAGTATTTT. Translating it yields CASSESKGSTDTQYF.

Of note for this clone: Other DNA variants within this sample encode the same CDR3. The rearrangement links TRBV25-1 to TRBJ2-5; 12 bases map to TRBD2. This CDR3 spans 15 amino acids. Germline CDR1 reads MGHDK; CDR2 reads SYGVNS. Trimming cost V 3 bases and J 4 bases; bases outside gene matches: 3. The CDR3 reads CASSDPGLAGETQYF. The CDR3 DNA sequence: TGTGCCAGCAGTGATCCGGGACTAGCGGGAGAGACCCAGTACTTC.

V usage is TRBV19 and J usage is TRBJ2-5; 11 bases align to TRBD2. The CDR3 loop spans 15 amino acids. Germline CDR1 is LNHDA and CDR2 is SQIVND (reference sequence). With V trimmed by 6 bases and J by 5 bases, 8 bases remained unmatched. CDR3 in DNA: TGTGCCAGTAGACCCATAGCGGGAGGGCGTGAGACCCAGTACTTC. As protein: CASRPIAGGRETQYF.

This rearrangement joins TRBV29-1 to TRBJ1-5; 8 bases match TRBD1. The CDR3 has 13 residues. Trimming took 3 bases from V and 6 from J; bases not matched to a gene: 4. Germline loops: CDR1 SQVTM, CDR2 ANQGSEA. CDR3 sequence reads: CSVDRGQGQPQHF. In nucleotides, the CDR3 is TGCAGCGTTGACAGGGGGCAGGGTCAGCCCCAGCATTTT.

The chain is built from TRBV5-4 and TRBJ2-3; 8 bases match TRBD2. The ends lost 5 bases at V and 2 bases at J; junction bases unmatched: 7. CDR1 is SGHNT, CDR2 YYREEE, per germline (reference sequence). The length of the CDR3 is 15 residues. The CDR3 sequence: CASSHSGSVTDTQYF. CDR3 in DNA: TGTGCCAGCAGTCACAGCGGGAGTGTCACAGATACGCAGTATTTT.

The chain couples TRBV30 to TRBJ1-4; a possible D gene is TRBD1 (5 bases). V lost 5 bases and J lost 3, with 22 bases in between. The CDR3 extends over 17 amino acids. The germline gives CDR1 GTSNPN, CDR2 SVGIG (reference sequence). CDR3 sequence reads: CAWDRDRVSKANEKLFF. CDR3 DNA sequence: TGTGCCTGGGACCGGGACCGAGTCAGTAAGGCTAATGAAAAACTGTTTTTT. The complete variable domain, with remaining parts taken from reference TRBV30 and TRBJ1-4, reads SQTIHQWPATLVQPVGSPLSLECTVEGTSNPNLYWYRQAAGRGLQLLFYSVGIGQISSEVPQNLSASRPQDRQFILSSKKLLLSDSGFYLCAWDRDRVSKANEKLFFGSGTQLSVL.

The V call is TRBV13, the J call TRBJ2-7; TRBD2 agrees at 13 bases. The length of the CDR3 is 15 residues. CDR1 is PRHDT, CDR2 FYEKMQ, per germline (reference sequence). Trimming at V came to 5 bases and at J to 8 bases, leaving 9 bases not matched to a gene. In DNA, the CDR3 is TGTGCCAGCAGCGCACGGACTAGCGGGAGTAGTAAGCAGTACTTC. Translated, it gives CASSARTSGSSKQYF.

The V and J genes are TRBV19 and TRBJ2-3; 7 positions agree with TRBD1. The CDR3 spans 14 residues. CDR1 and CDR2 from the germline V gene are LNHDA and SQIVND (reference sequence). V lost 4 bases, J lost 6 bases, and 7 bases stayed unmatched. CDR3 DNA: TGTGCCAGTAGTAAAGAAACAGGGGTTGATACGCAGTATTTT. It yields the protein CASSKETGVDTQYF.

This clone was counted once. This chain joins TRBV10-3 and TRBJ2-7; the match to TRBD1 covers 10 bases. There are 12 residues in the CDR3. Looked up from germline, CDR1 is ENHRY and CDR2 is SYGVKD. V was pared by 7 bases and J by 5 bases, with 2 bases of the junction left unmatched. The CDR3 bases are TGTGCCATCACTGGGACAGGGGACGAGCAGTACTTC. It yields the protein CAITGTGDEQYF.

The rearrangement joins TRBV28 to TRBJ1-2; unclear D gene. The CDR3 spans 12 residues. CDR1 and CDR2 (germline): MDHEN, SYDVKM. Trimming removed 3 bases from V and 7 bases from J, with 9 bases in between. CDR3: CASSFRFSGYTF. The CDR3 nucleotides read TGTGCCAGCAGTTTCAGGTTCTCTGGCTACACCTTC.

The V gene is TRBV20-1, the J gene TRBJ1-5; D unclear. Germline V lookup: CDR1 DFQATT, CDR2 SNEGSKA (reference sequence). CDR3 length: 9 amino acids. The V gene lost 7 bases and the J gene lost 4 bases, with 2 bases spanning the gap. Here the CDR3 reads CSGNQPQHF. As DNA, the CDR3 is TGCAGTGGGAATCAGCCCCAGCATTTT.

As for this clone: One junction end does not reproduce the germline sequence, and a read error may be involved. The genes are TRBV2 and TRBJ2-1; either TRBD1 or TRBD2 may fit D (5 bases each). The CDR3 is 15 amino acids. The V gene's germline CDR1 is SNHLY and CDR2 FYNNEI. For the CDR3, the DNA is TGTGCCAGTAGTGAAGGAGTTCTTGGGACCGATGAGCAGTTCTTC. Encoded protein: CASSEGVLGTDEQFF.

This clone is a singleton in its sample. V usage is TRBV6-1 and J usage is TRBJ2-7; D possibly corresponds to TRBD2 (5 bases). The CDR3 spans 13 residues. The V end lost 10 bases, the J end lost 5 bases, and 18 bases lay between the germline ends. Germline V lookup: CDR1 MNHNS, CDR2 SASEGT. CDR3 protein: CAIQTKTAHEQYF. CDR3 in DNA: TGTGCCATACAGACTAAAACAGCCCACGAGCAGTACTTC.